This TCR beta chain was observed in a study of cytomegalovirus exposure and HLA in healthy donors (dated by TCRdb to 2016 to 2017). At the level of the whole study: According to a later analysis, one platform produced both the 120 validation repertoires and the roughly 650 repertoires of the first cohort. High-throughput TCR immunosequencing, statistical association of individual TCRs with disease status, and machine learning were combined to predict cytomegalovirus infection status. The study aimed to test whether signatures of past pathogen exposure could be identified by cataloging public T cell receptors. Along with the roughly 670-subject first cohort, a separate validation cohort of over 90 different subjects was used. Broader findings and caveats from the paper: The classifier was reported to diagnose cytomegalovirus status with high specificity and sensitivity in both the original and validation cohorts. Most TCR sequences were observed very rarely across donors, whereas some public TCRs were present in many individuals. In a later analysis, TCRs clustered in the first cohort were found to also tend to co-occur in the 100 to 150 validation repertoires, with 94% of cluster scores above 0. A later analysis had no HLA typing for the validation cohort, so co-occurrence there was scored across all 130 or so repertoires. A total of 150 or so TCR beta chains were listed by the study as associated with cytomegalovirus. Three of the identified cytomegalovirus-associated TCR beta chains were confirmed in vitro to be specific for cytomegalovirus antigens. It was suggested by the authors that the approach could potentially be generalized to other disease states and immunological phenotypes.

On this clone: Its antigen is not yet known. The input lacks base qualities; no much larger clone sits a single base away.

Donors formed part of the validation cohort, which comprised 120 subjects and was distinct from the first cohort of 550 to 850 subjects. The junction carries 9 bases between V and J, which are trimmed by 0 bases and 0 bases respectively. Counted from cysteine to phenylalanine, this CDR3 has 17 amino acids. Kept here is only the CDR3 DNA, which spans 51 bases and is read in frame from base 1. CDR1 and CDR2 were assigned from the germline V gene as MGHRA and YSYEKL. Library preparation used the immunoSEQ multiplex PCR assay. In the source study's methods: A statistical classification framework was built to diagnose cytomegalovirus status from the catalog of TCR beta chain sequences. What TCRdb holds here is the immuneACCESS table cut down to in-frame rearrangements. Part of the clones is not present; checked against another copy, under half of the missing clones reflect an unresolved V gene, and the others are unexplained. V and J calls and clone size are those listed in that table; D and trimming were worked out from the DNA. Within this sample are 250,000 to 350,000 clones, with 86% of them counted one time only. Around 0.84% of the sample rests with the top ten.

The receptor was derived from a woman aged 18 to 35 in good health and CMV-seronegative. Recombination joined TRBV4-1 with TRBJ2-6; the D gene identity is not certain. Sequencing was performed on PBMCs. The DNA is TGCGCCAGCAGCCAAGATCTGCAGGCCTCTGGGGCCAACGTCCTGACTTTC. The encoded protein is CASSQDLQASGANVLTF.